Below are 19 T cell receptor beta chains sequenced from a single sample in a study of blood T cell repertoires in COVID-19. Assay used: immunoSEQ multiplex PCR; TCRdb lists only in-frame clones, some missing. The sample consists of about 160,000 clones, 81% of them appearing once. Sequenced: PBMCs or T cells enriched from blood (not recorded which). These receptors were taken from a woman aged 40 to 50 with acute COVID-19.

V is TRBV7-9 and J is TRBJ1-3, with a weak D call TRBD1 (5 bases). V dropped 5 bases and J dropped 0 bases, with 14 bases sitting between them. The germline CDR1 and CDR2 sequences are SEHNR and FQNEAQ (reference sequence). The CDR3 is made up of 16 amino acids. CDR3 sequence reads: CASSQGTPYSGNTIYF. DNA for the CDR3: TGTGCCAGCAGCCAGGGAACACCCTACTCTGGAAACACCATATATTTT.

V and J are TRBV9 and TRBJ2-3; the D gene is possibly TRBD1 (6 bases). The CDR3 totals 16 residues. Per the germline V gene, CDR1 is SGDLS and CDR2 is YYNGEE. Trimming took off 4 bases at V and 1 base at J, with 16 bases between the two ends. CDR3 sequence: CASSLIGGTGTDTQYF. The CDR3 nucleotides are TGTGCCAGCAGCCTTATAGGGGGTACTGGCACAGATACGCAGTATTTT.

In its sample, this clone was seen a few times. CDR3 region: CASSQGLQPPDTQYF. The CDR3 region has the DNA TGTGCCAGCAGTCAGGGACTACAACCGCCAGATACGCAGTATTTT. This chain connects TRBV2 to TRBJ2-3; 7 positions agree with TRBD2. The CDR3 totals 15 residues. Trimming took 5 bases from V and 4 from J; bases not matched to a gene: 9. Per the germline V gene, CDR1 is SNHLY and CDR2 is FYNNEI.

This sequence joins TRBV30 and TRBJ2-1, with 10 nucleotides matching TRBD2. This CDR3 region has 15 residues. Germline loops: CDR1 GTSNPN, CDR2 SVGIG (reference sequence). J lost 7 bases, V lost 0 bases, and 6 bases had no gene match. This CDR3 reads CAWSVGTSVENEQFF. The CDR3 DNA reads TGTGCCTGGAGTGTGGGGACTAGCGTGGAAAATGAGCAGTTCTTC. Using reference TRBV30 and TRBJ2-1 for the parts outside the CDR3, the full variable domain is SQTIHQWPATLVQPVGSPLSLECTVEGTSNPNLYWYRQAAGRGLQLLFYSVGIGQISSEVPQNLSASRPQDRQFILSSKKLLLSDSGFYLCAWSVGTSVENEQFFGPGTRLTVL.

V gene TRBV14 combines with J gene TRBJ2-3, with 9 bases aligning to TRBD2. Germline trimming cut 3 bases from V and 5 bases from J; bases unmatched to any gene: 6. The CDR3 runs 15 residues. CDR1 and CDR2 from the germline V gene are SGHDN and FVKESK. CDR3 nucleotide sequence: TGTGCCAGCAGCCAGCCGGGACTAGCTGGAGATACGCAGTATTTT. This codes for CASSQPGLAGDTQYF.

This chain uses TRBV7-2 with TRBJ1-6; unclear D gene. This CDR3 is built from 15 residues. The V end lost 5 bases, the J end lost 8 bases, and 16 bases lay between the germline ends. The germline V gene has CDR1 SGHTA and CDR2 FQGNSA. CDR3 sequence (DNA): TGTGCCAGCAGCCCACGGGTCTCCGGGGATTCACCCCTCCACTTT. Its protein is CASSPRVSGDSPLHF.

The V call is TRBV4-2, the J call TRBJ2-1; 12 bases map to TRBD2. With 4 bases clipped from V and 1 base from J, the junction kept 14 bases outside the gene matches. The CDR3 totals 20 residues. Germline lookup yields CDR1 LGHNA and CDR2 YNFKEQ. The CDR3 loop reads CASSPGLAGRRIGSYNEQFF. For the CDR3, the DNA is TGTGCCAGCAGCCCCGGACTAGCGGGAAGGCGTATAGGTTCCTACAATGAGCAGTTCTTC.

V is TRBV4-2 and J is TRBJ1-1; D possibly corresponds to TRBD1 (6 bases). V was shortened by 0 bases and J by 6 bases, with 11 bases between the two germline ends. The germline gives CDR1 LGHNA, CDR2 YNFKEQ. This CDR3 comprises 14 residues. CDR3 DNA: TGTGCCAGCAGCCAAGAGGGGGCGATGGCTGAAGCTTTCTTT. It encodes CASSQEGAMAEAFF.

This clone was detected once. This chain links TRBV6-1 with TRBJ1-2; perhaps TRBD1 as D (6 bases). Germline CDR1 reads MNHNS; CDR2 reads SASEGT. The CDR3 runs to 16 residues. Deletions cut 0 bases from V and 0 bases from J, with 11 bases between. In DNA form, the CDR3 reads TGTGCCAGCAGTGAAGCCTTGGCAGGGGCTAACTATGGCTACACCTTC. Amino acids: CASSEALAGANYGYTF.

V usage is TRBV7-2 and J usage is TRBJ2-1; 8 nucleotides match TRBD1. J gave up 6 bases and V 4 bases, and 14 bases lay outside the gene matches. This CDR3 contains 17 residues. Germline V gene sequence: CDR1 SGHTA, CDR2 FQGNSA. The CDR3, as DNA: TGTGCCAGCAGCTCGCACGGGACCGGACAGGGTGGCAATGAGCAGTTCTTC. Amino acids: CASSSHGTGQGGNEQFF.

V usage is TRBV7-2 and J usage is TRBJ2-3, with TRBD2 identical over 12 bases. The CDR3 has 15 amino acids. The germline CDR1 and CDR2 sequences are SGHTA and FQGNSA. V gave up 3 bases and J gave up 6 bases; unmatched junction bases: 4. CDR3 sequence: CASSLTSGSFDTQYF. CDR3 nucleotide sequence: TGTGCCAGCAGCTTGACTAGCGGGAGTTTTGATACGCAGTATTTT.

The chain recombines TRBV28 with TRBJ1-3; D call uncertain. The V end was cut by 0 bases, the J end by 7 bases, with 16 bases between. The CDR3 loop spans 16 amino acids. CDR1 and CDR2 from the germline V gene are MDHEN and SYDVKM. CDR3 loop: CASSLWRRSLWNTIYF. The CDR3 DNA sequence: TGTGCCAGCAGTTTATGGCGGCGGTCTCTGTGGAACACCATATATTTT.

The gene calls are TRBV4-1 and TRBJ2-4; 9 bases fit TRBD1. This CDR3 has 14 residues. Trimming took 5 bases from V and 8 from J; bases not matched to a gene: 7. The germline V gene has CDR1 MGHRA and CDR2 YSYEKL. The CDR3 loop reads CASSFSTGGDIQYF. The CDR3 DNA sequence: TGCGCCAGCAGCTTCTCGACAGGGGGAGACATTCAGTACTTC.

The rearrangement uses TRBV11-2 and TRBJ1-1; D not resolved. The ends were cut back, 1 base at V and 5 bases at J, with 11 bases in the middle. Per germline, CDR1 SGHAT and CDR2 FQNNGV. The length of the CDR3 is 14 residues. The DNA for the CDR3 is TGTGCCAGCAGCTTAGTTACGGGGTTGACTGAAGCTTTCTTT. Translation: CASSLVTGLTEAFF.

The chain couples TRBV5-1 to TRBJ2-5; 15 nucleotides match TRBD2. V dropped 4 bases and J dropped 4; count of bases not matched to a gene: 11. The CDR3 contains 18 residues. Germline CDR1 is SGHRS and CDR2 is YFSETQ. The CDR3 is CASSLNQGLAGGRETQYF. The DNA of the CDR3 is TGCGCCAGCAGCCTAAACCAGGGACTAGCGGGAGGTAGAGAGACCCAGTACTTC.

The chain has TRBV30 and TRBJ2-5; D unclear. The germline CDR1 and CDR2 sequences are GTSNPN and SVGIG (reference sequence). Trimming took off 2 bases at V and 5 bases at J, with 12 bases between the two ends. This CDR3 is 13 amino acids long. The CDR3: CAWSQRNGETQYF. CDR3 coding DNA: TGTGCCTGGAGTCAGAGAAACGGGGAGACCCAGTACTTC.

This clone was detected a few times. V gene TRBV14 combines with J gene TRBJ2-7; possible D gene TRBD1, 6 bases. The CDR3 runs to 12 residues. V dropped 1 base and J dropped 12 bases, with 13 bases sitting between them. Germline-derived CDR1 and CDR2 are SGHDN and FVKESK. CDR3 protein: CASSQGNRVWYF. DNA of the CDR3: TGTGCCAGCAGCCAAGGCAACAGGGTATGGTACTTC.

The V gene is TRBV7-6, the J gene TRBJ2-1; unclear D gene. Trimming pared 5 bases from V and 7 bases from J, leaving 9 bases between. Germline V lookup: CDR1 SGHVS, CDR2 FNYEAQ. CDR3 length: 12 amino acids. This CDR3 is CASSPATNEQFF. CDR3 in DNA: TGTGCCAGCAGCCCAGCGACGAATGAGCAGTTCTTC.

This clone was seen only a few times. The rearrangement uses TRBV24-1 and TRBJ2-2; TRBD1 agrees at 10 bases. This CDR3 region has 17 residues. Unmatched junction bases numbered 14, after V lost 7 bases and J lost 7 bases. Germline CDR1 reads KGHDR; CDR2 reads SFDVKD. The CDR3 DNA follows: TGTGCCACCAGCCCACGCGGGACAGGGGCACAAAGCGGGGAGCTGTTTTTT. It yields the protein CATSPRGTGAQSGELFF.